This entry lists 30 T cell receptor beta chains sequenced from one sample in a study of T-cell memory formation after mild COVID-19. TCRdb used MiXCR to reprocess the 5' RACE reads, holding one entry per CDR3 protein. Here the sample spans about 430,000 distinct CDR3 sequences, roughly 18% being singletons. The sequenced sample was PBMCs or a T cell subset sorted from them (not recorded which). These receptor sequences come from a man aged 18 to 30 who had mild COVID-19 (a few samples of this study predate the infection). Cell type and time point are not known.

This clonotype was seen a few times. The rearrangement joins TRBV5-8 to TRBJ2-2; 8 nucleotides align to TRBD1. The length of the CDR3 is 15 residues. Germline lookup yields CDR1 SGHTS and CDR2 YDEGEE. The trim removed 0 bases at V and 6 bases at J, leaving 4 bases unmatched. Here the CDR3 reads CASSLGTGPAGELFF. DNA for the CDR3: TGTGCCAGCAGCTTGGGGACAGGGCCGGCCGGGGAGCTGTTTTTT.

The chain joins TRBV6-6 to TRBJ2-7; 9 positions match TRBD1. J gave up 0 bases and V 0 bases, and 3 bases lay outside the gene matches. The germline V gene has CDR1 MNHNY and CDR2 SVGAGI (reference sequence). There are 16 residues in the CDR3. CDR3 sequence (DNA): TGTGCCAGCAGTTACTCCCGGGACAGGGTCTCCTACGAGCAGTACTTC. Translating it yields CASSYSRDRVSYEQYF.

The sample holds a few counts of this clonotype. The chain joins TRBV4-1 to TRBJ1-3, with D maybe TRBD1 (6 bases). Trimming left V 0 bases short and J 8 bases short, with 11 bases between. The CDR3 contains 14 residues. CDR1 and CDR2 from the germline V gene are MGHRA and YSYEKL. The CDR3 region has the DNA TGCGCCAGCAGCCAAGACCGGGGGCCGGACACCATATATTTT. As protein: CASSQDRGPDTIYF.

This clonotype was observed a few times. This chain joins TRBV25-1 and TRBJ1-4, with no clear D. The CDR3 is 12 residues long. Germline CDR1 is MGHDK and CDR2 is SYGVNS. The V end was cut by 2 bases, the J end by 8 bases, with 6 bases between. The chain's CDR3 is CASSEGGEKLFF. The CDR3 DNA reads as TGTGCCAGCAGTGAAGGTGGAGAAAAACTGTTTTTT.

The gene calls are TRBV12-3 or TRBV12-4 and TRBJ2-1; 15 bases align to TRBD2. The CDR3 is made up of 17 amino acids. V dropped 5 bases and J dropped 6; count of bases not matched to a gene: 8. In nucleotides, the CDR3 is TGTGCCAGCAGTCTCGGACTAGCGGGGGGGGCTCGCAATGAGCAGTTCTTC. Translation gives CASSLGLAGGARNEQFF.

V and J are TRBV5-8 and TRBJ2-5; D unresolved. Germline V gives CDR1 SGHTS, CDR2 YDEGEE. Trimming pared 5 bases from V and 5 bases from J, leaving 13 bases between. This CDR3 region has 13 residues. The CDR3 DNA follows: TGTGCCAGCAGAACTCGAACGGAGGAGACCCAGTACTTC. As protein: CASRTRTEETQYF.

This chain connects TRBV5-1 to TRBJ2-5; perhaps TRBD1 as D (5 bases). The CDR3 runs to 13 residues. V was cut by 6 bases and J by 3 bases, with 12 bases left in between. CDR1 and CDR2 (germline): SGHRS, YFSETQ. This CDR3 reads CASKLQGEETQYF. The CDR3, as DNA: TGCGCCAGCAAGCTTCAAGGGGAAGAGACCCAGTACTTC. Full variable domain (remainder filled in from reference TRBV5-1 and TRBJ2-5): KAGVTQTPRYLIKTRGQQVTLSCSPISGHRSVSWYQQTPGQGLQFLFEYFSETQRNKGNFPGRFSGRQFSNSRSEMNVSTLELGDSALYLCASKLQGEETQYFGPGTRLLVL.

This chain connects TRBV3-1 to TRBJ2-3; D uncertain. Trimming took 1 base from V and 2 from J, leaving 13 bases between them. In germline, CDR1 is LGHDT, CDR2 YNNKEL (reference sequence). The CDR3 covers 16 residues. CDR3 amino acids: CASSQASARPTDTQYF. CDR3 sequence (DNA): TGTGCCAGCAGCCAAGCGTCTGCGCGGCCCACAGATACGCAGTATTTT.

The chain couples TRBV20-1 to TRBJ1-5; 7 bases align to TRBD1. The junction had 6 bases not matched to a gene; V was cut back by 3 bases and J by 4 bases. The CDR3 has 14 amino acids. Looked up from germline, CDR1 is DFQATT and CDR2 is SNEGSKA (reference sequence). The CDR3 DNA reads TGCAGTGCTAGGGTCGGACAGGAGAATCAGCCCCAGCATTTT. As protein: CSARVGQENQPQHF.

A few counts support this clonotype. This chain links TRBV9 with TRBJ2-1; D uncertain. The V end was cut by 0 bases, the J end by 8 bases, with 12 bases between. Per germline, CDR1 SGDLS and CDR2 YYNGEE. The CDR3 sequence is 14 residues long. In DNA form, the CDR3 reads TGTGCCAGCAGCGTAGCATGGATCTGGGATGAGCAGTTCTTC. Protein product: CASSVAWIWDEQFF. Combining the CDR3 with reference TRBV9 and TRBJ2-1 gives the whole variable domain DSGVTQTPKHLITATGQRVTLRCSPRSGDLSVYWYQQSLDQGLQFLIQYYNGEERAKGNILERFSAQQFPDLHSELNLSSLELGDSALYFCASSVAWIWDEQFFGPGTRLTVL.

The chain joins TRBV20-1 to TRBJ2-5, with D perhaps TRBD1 or TRBD2 (6 bases each). The CDR3 extends over 13 amino acids. Germline V gives CDR1 DFQATT, CDR2 SNEGSKA (reference sequence). The V end was cut by 6 bases, the J end by 7 bases, with 18 bases between. The chain's CDR3 is CSARPGAGGTQYF. DNA of the CDR3: TGCAGTGCACGCCCAGGGGCCGGGGGGACCCAGTACTTC.

This clonotype was counted between two and nine times. The rearrangement uses TRBV10-3 and TRBJ1-1; D not certain. V lost 3 bases, J lost 7 bases, and 15 bases lay in between. The CDR3 runs 14 residues. Germline V gene sequence: CDR1 ENHRY, CDR2 SYGVKD. For the CDR3, the DNA is TGTGCCATCAGTGATTTTCCCCGCCAGGATGAAGCTTTCTTT. It specifies CAISDFPRQDEAFF.

This clonotype turned up a few times. The chain employs TRBV7-9 and TRBJ2-7; tentatively, D is TRBD1 (6 bases). CDR3 length: 17 residues. The V gene's germline CDR1 is SEHNR and CDR2 FQNEAQ (reference sequence). V dropped 5 bases and J dropped 0 bases, with 20 bases sitting between them. CDR3 loop: CASSAPSRGPSSYEQYF. CDR3 coding DNA: TGTGCCAGCAGCGCCCCTTCCAGGGGTCCCAGCTCCTACGAGCAGTACTTC.

This chain connects TRBV2 to TRBJ2-7; weak D call: TRBD1 (5 bases). The CDR3 loop spans 14 amino acids. With 4 bases removed from V and 8 bases from J, the gap between germline ends came to 18 bases. CDR1 is SNHLY and CDR2 is FYNNEI in the germline V gene. The CDR3 bases are TGTGCCAGCAGTGTAAGGACACGGGCATCTCAGCAGTACGTC. It is translated as CASSVRTRASQQYV.

There are a few counts of this clonotype. The rearrangement joins TRBV12-3 or TRBV12-4 to TRBJ1-2, with TRBD1 as a possible D gene (5 bases). The CDR3 totals 15 residues. V dropped 1 base and J dropped 4 bases, with 13 bases sitting between them. The CDR3 region is CASSLGSPGGYGYTF. CDR3 coding DNA: TGTGCCAGCAGTTTAGGTTCCCCGGGGGGCTATGGCTACACCTTC.

There are many counts of this clonotype. The CDR3 loop reads CASSPRPHEQYF. For the CDR3, the DNA is TGTGCCAGCAGCCCCCGTCCCCACGAGCAGTACTTC. This chain connects TRBV7-9 to TRBJ2-7; D call uncertain. Deletions cut 5 bases from V and 5 bases from J, with 10 bases between. The CDR3 length is 12 residues. The germline V gene encodes CDR1 SEHNR and CDR2 FQNEAQ (reference sequence).

The chain recombines TRBV6-4 with TRBJ2-1; 9 bases agree with TRBD1. Germline V lookup: CDR1 MRHNA, CDR2 SNTAGT. J gave up 12 bases and V 5 bases, and 8 bases lay outside the gene matches. The CDR3 extends over 13 amino acids. The CDR3 DNA reads TGTGCCAGCAGTTACGGGACAGGGAGTGGGCAGTTCTTC. Its translation: CASSYGTGSGQFF.

This clonotype appeared a few times. The rearrangement links TRBV12-3 or TRBV12-4 to TRBJ2-4; D is unclear. This CDR3 spans 15 amino acids. V gave up 6 bases and J gave up 3 bases, with 15 bases separating them. For the CDR3, the DNA is TGTGCCAGCAGCCCGGACGGCTTGGTCAAAAACATTCAGTACTTC. Its translation: CASSPDGLVKNIQYF.

This clonotype was recorded once. This chain uses TRBV3-1 with TRBJ2-3; no clear D. V gave up 0 bases and J gave up 5 bases, with 15 bases separating them. Germline assignment: CDR1 LGHDT and CDR2 YNNKEL (reference sequence). There are 16 residues in the CDR3. The DNA of the CDR3 is TGTGCCAGCAGCCAAGATCTGGGCCAGACGGTAGATACGCAGTATTTT. As protein: CASSQDLGQTVDTQYF.

This clonotype was recorded a few times. CDR3 sequence reads: CSAIIRDKGYGYTF. The CDR3 DNA reads TGCAGTGCTATTATCCGGGACAAAGGCTATGGCTACACCTTC. The chain has TRBV20-1 and TRBJ1-2, with D possibly TRBD1 on 6 matching bases. CDR1 and CDR2 (germline): DFQATT, SNEGSKA (reference sequence). V lost 4 bases to trimming and J lost 4 bases, with 16 bases between them. CDR3 length: 14 amino acids.

A few counts support this clonotype. This chain connects TRBV29-1 to TRBJ1-1; a possible D gene is TRBD1 (5 bases). In germline, CDR1 is SQVTM, CDR2 ANQGSEA. The V end was cut by 7 bases, the J end by 5 bases, with 14 bases between. This CDR3 has 12 residues. This CDR3 is CSGTGGRTEAFF. CDR3 coding DNA: TGCAGCGGGACGGGGGGAAGGACTGAAGCTTTCTTT.

The chain couples TRBV7-2 to TRBJ2-1, with 9 bases that match TRBD2. With V trimmed by 1 base and J by 9 bases, 13 bases remained unmatched. CDR1 is SGHTA, CDR2 FQGNSA, per germline. The CDR3 runs to 17 residues. CDR3: CASSLDSLGGGAREQFF. The DNA for the CDR3 is TGTGCCAGCAGCTTAGACAGTCTTGGCGGGGGGGCACGTGAGCAGTTCTTC.

The gene calls are TRBV29-1 and TRBJ2-3; TRBD1 matches at 11 bases. The CDR3 is 16 amino acids. After removal of 3 bases from V and 2 bases from J, the junction contained 7 bases not matched to a gene. Germline V gene data show CDR1 as SQVTM and CDR2 as ANQGSEA. CDR3 amino acids: CSVDQDRGLDTDTQYF. In DNA, the CDR3 is TGCAGCGTTGATCAGGACAGGGGGCTGGACACAGATACGCAGTATTTT.

The chain recombines TRBV11-2 with TRBJ2-7, with a possible D match to TRBD1 (6 bases). There are 15 residues in the CDR3. CDR1 and CDR2 (germline): SGHAT, FQNNGV. The V and J ends lost 1 base and 0 bases respectively, with 10 bases between them. DNA for the CDR3: TGTGCCAGCAGCTTAGTAGCAGGGGACTCCTACGAGCAGTACTTC. Its translation is CASSLVAGDSYEQYF.

The V call is TRBV7-9, the J call TRBJ2-7; D is possibly TRBD2 (5 bases). Per the germline V gene, CDR1 is SEHNR and CDR2 is FQNEAQ (reference sequence). Trimming cost V 5 bases and J 3 bases, with 11 bases left between them. The CDR3 length is 13 residues. CDR3 bases: TGTGCCAGCAGCCCAGCGGAGAACTACGAGCAGTACTTC. This codes for CASSPAENYEQYF.

The chain uses TRBV5-5 and TRBJ1-5; no clear D gene. The CDR3 is 16 amino acids. V lost 4 bases, J lost 7 bases, and 21 bases lay in between. Germline CDR1 is SGHKS and CDR2 is YYEKEE (reference sequence). In nucleotides, the CDR3 is TGTGCCAGCAGCCTCAAAACCGGGTTACGAGGCCAGCCCCAGCATTTT. Its protein product is CASSLKTGLRGQPQHF.

In its sample, this clonotype was seen a few times. The V gene is TRBV7-2, the J gene TRBJ2-2; possibly TRBD2 for D (5 bases). In germline, CDR1 is SGHTA, CDR2 FQGNSA. Trimming cost V 5 bases and J 4 bases, with 8 bases left between them. This CDR3 is built from 13 residues. Here the CDR3 DNA reads TGTGCCAGCAGCCAAGGACTCACCGGGGAGCTGTTTTTT. Translating it yields CASSQGLTGELFF.

The V call is TRBV20-1, the J call TRBJ2-3; the D is unclear. CDR3 size: 11 residues. V lost 1 base and J 5 bases, leaving 4 bases between the germline ends. Germline V gene sequence: CDR1 DFQATT, CDR2 SNEGSKA (reference sequence). DNA of the CDR3: TGCAGTGCTAGAGCGGGAGATACGCAGTATTTT. Encoded protein: CSARAGDTQYF.

There are many counts of this clonotype. The chain is built from TRBV12-3 or TRBV12-4 and TRBJ2-5; 7 bases are a match to TRBD2. This CDR3 is 12 amino acids long. Unmatched junction bases numbered 4, after V lost 7 bases and J lost 5 bases. Written as DNA, the CDR3 is TGTGCCAGCACCGTGGGGGGGGAGACCCAGTACTTC. It codes for CASTVGGETQYF.

The rearrangement uses TRBV7-2 and TRBJ2-2, with TRBD2 matching over 9 bases. Germline CDR1 SGHTA, CDR2 FQGNSA. This CDR3 comprises 18 residues. J was trimmed by 2 bases and V by 1 base; bases with no gene match: 8. The CDR3: CASSLEYSGGGNTGELFF. The CDR3 region has the DNA TGTGCCAGCAGCTTAGAATATAGCGGGGGTGGCAACACCGGGGAGCTGTTTTTT.